The 32 T cell receptor beta chains reported below all come from one sample, sequenced in a study of blood T cell repertoires in COVID-19. The table came from immunoSEQ multiplex PCR; TCRdb's copy has only in-frame clones and leaves some out. This sample has about 290,000 clones, with about nine tenths found just once. The material sequenced was peripheral blood. These receptors all stem from a woman younger than 45 with COVID-19, enrolled during active disease.

The chain combines TRBV18 with TRBJ1-4; D call uncertain. Germline V gene data show CDR1 as KGHSH and CDR2 as LQKENI. There are 14 residues in the CDR3. The V and J ends lost 3 bases and 0 bases respectively, with 5 bases between them. CDR3 bases: TGTGCCAGCTCACCCAGGACAACTAATGAAAAACTGTTTTTT. Translation gives CASSPRTTNEKLFF.

V is TRBV5-1 and J is TRBJ2-6; 7 positions match TRBD1. CDR1 is SGHRS, CDR2 YFSETQ, per germline. The CDR3 covers 15 residues. The junction had 3 bases not matched to a gene; V was cut back by 4 bases and J by 2 bases. In DNA, the CDR3 is TGCGCCAGCAGCAGGGGGCGTACTGGGGCCAACGTCCTGACTTTC. Translation: CASSRGRTGANVLTF. Looking up the rest from reference TRBV5-1 and TRBJ2-6 gives the full variable domain: KAGVTQTPRYLIKTRGQQVTLSCSPISGHRSVSWYQQTPGQGLQFLFEYFSETQRNKGNFPGRFSGRQFSNSRSEMNVSTLELGDSALYLCASSRGRTGANVLTFGAGSRLTVL.

V is TRBV11-2 and J is TRBJ1-1; D is undetermined. V lost 1 base and J 0 bases, leaving 3 bases between the germline ends. The germline V gene has CDR1 SGHAT and CDR2 FQNNGV. There are 13 residues in the CDR3. The DNA of the CDR3 is TGTGCCAGCAGCTTAGGGCTGAACACTGAAGCTTTCTTT. It encodes CASSLGLNTEAFF.

V usage is TRBV11-2 and J usage is TRBJ2-1; D perhaps matches TRBD2 (6 bases). CDR1 SGHAT and CDR2 FQNNGV come from the germline V gene. The CDR3 spans 14 residues. Trimming stripped 4 bases from V and 2 bases from J, with 9 bases between. CDR3 region: CASSWGEAYNEQFF. As DNA, the CDR3 is TGTGCCAGCAGCTGGGGGGAAGCCTACAATGAGCAGTTCTTC.

The rearrangement joins TRBV10-3 to TRBJ2-3, with 11 nucleotides matching TRBD2. V was clipped by 3 bases and J by 4 bases; unmatched bases: 12. Germline loops: CDR1 ENHRY, CDR2 SYGVKD. The CDR3 contains 18 residues. CDR3 region: CAISEGLSGGAMADTQYF. CDR3 coding DNA: TGTGCCATCAGTGAAGGCCTTAGCGGGGGGGCCATGGCAGATACGCAGTATTTT.

This chain links TRBV4-1 with TRBJ2-1, with 8 bases aligning to TRBD2. V was pared by 3 bases and J by 10 bases, with 2 bases of the junction left unmatched. The CDR3 covers 12 residues. CDR1 MGHRA and CDR2 YSYEKL come from the germline V gene. In DNA form, the CDR3 reads TGCGCCAGCAGCCACACTAGCGGAGAGCAGTTCTTC. Protein sequence: CASSHTSGEQFF.

This sequence joins TRBV28 and TRBJ2-7, with D maybe TRBD1 (5 bases). Trimming cost V 3 bases and J 3 bases, with 6 bases left between them. Germline V gene data show CDR1 as MDHEN and CDR2 as SYDVKM. The CDR3 loop spans 12 amino acids. This CDR3 is CASSFQGYEQYF. CDR3 DNA sequence: TGTGCCAGCAGTTTTCAGGGCTACGAGCAGTACTTC.

The genes are TRBV19 and TRBJ2-7; D not certain. This CDR3 comprises 14 residues. The germline V gene has CDR1 LNHDA and CDR2 SQIVND (reference sequence). Trimming stripped 5 bases from V and 2 bases from J, with 13 bases between. In DNA form, the CDR3 reads TGTGCCAGTAGTCCCCTCGGGTCCACCTACGAGCAGTACTTC. It encodes CASSPLGSTYEQYF.

V usage is TRBV6-5 and J usage is TRBJ1-3; weak D call: TRBD1 (5 bases). This CDR3 contains 15 residues. Per germline, CDR1 MNHEY and CDR2 SVGAGI. V was clipped by 0 bases and J by 4 bases, with 10 bases between them. The CDR3 sequence is CASSYSEGRGNTIYF. CDR3 coding DNA: TGTGCCAGCAGTTACTCGGAGGGGAGGGGAAACACCATATATTTT.

The rearrangement links TRBV29-1 to TRBJ2-1, with no clear D. Germline V gene sequence: CDR1 SQVTM, CDR2 ANQGSEA. The CDR3 contains 14 residues. V was shortened by 8 bases and J by 8 bases, with 22 bases between the two germline ends. In nucleotides, the CDR3 is TGCAGCACATCCCGGGTTCAAGACTCGGATGAGCAGTTCTTC. The encoded protein is CSTSRVQDSDEQFF.

The chain combines TRBV10-1 with TRBJ2-3; TRBD2 matches 8 bases. CDR3 length: 15 residues. V was pared by 9 bases and J by 0 bases, with 8 bases of the junction left unmatched. Germline V gene data show CDR1 as WNHNN and CDR2 as SYGVQD (reference sequence). The CDR3, as DNA: TGCGCCAGTTCCGCGGGGGGACCTAGCACAGATACGCAGTATTTT. Its translation: CASSAGGPSTDTQYF.

The chain recombines TRBV20-1 with TRBJ1-2, with D uncertain. Germline CDR1 is DFQATT and CDR2 is SNEGSKA (reference sequence). V was shortened by 0 bases and J by 7 bases, with 6 bases between the two germline ends. This CDR3 comprises 11 residues. CDR3 in amino acids: CSARDQRGYTF. The CDR3 nucleotides read TGCAGTGCTAGAGATCAGCGTGGCTACACCTTC.

The table lists this clone with a few counts. The CDR3 nucleotides read TGTGCCAGCAGCCAAGATAGAATAACTCTTACTAGCACAGATACGCAGTATTTT. It encodes CASSQDRITLTSTDTQYF. V usage is TRBV3-1 (or the pseudogene TRBV3-2) and J usage is TRBJ2-3; no reliable D call. The V gene's germline CDR1 is LGHDT and CDR2 YNNKEL (reference sequence). Trimming left V 0 bases short and J 0 bases short, with 16 bases between. CDR3 length: 18 amino acids.

The genes are TRBV6-5 and TRBJ2-3; no clear D gene. CDR3 size: 13 residues. Germline CDR1 is MNHEY and CDR2 is SVGAGI. V was pared by 5 bases and J by 5 bases, with 11 bases between. The CDR3 here is CASSPYPKDTQYF. In DNA, the CDR3 is TGTGCCAGCAGTCCCTATCCTAAAGATACGCAGTATTTT.

The V and J genes are TRBV6-4 and TRBJ1-3, with D possibly TRBD1 on 5 matching bases. The germline V gene encodes CDR1 MRHNA and CDR2 SNTAGT. The CDR3 loop spans 15 amino acids. V lost 2 bases and J lost 8, with 16 bases in between. The CDR3 here is CASSDKEGVRYTIYF. CDR3 nucleotide sequence: TGTGCCAGCAGTGACAAAGAAGGGGTTCGGTACACCATATATTTT.

This chain connects TRBV28 to TRBJ1-6; 7 nucleotides align to TRBD1. The CDR3 consists of 12 residues. Germline CDR1 and CDR2: MDHEN and SYDVKM. After removal of 7 bases from V and 11 bases from J, the junction contained 5 bases not matched to a gene. The CDR3 DNA reads TGTGCCAGCACCCCAGGGGGTGCACCCCTCCACTTT. It translates to CASTPGGAPLHF.

The gene calls are TRBV5-1 and TRBJ1-6; D gene uncertain. Germline CDR1 is SGHRS and CDR2 is YFSETQ. This CDR3 comprises 13 residues. V shed 5 bases and J shed 6 bases, with 9 bases lying between them. The CDR3, as DNA: TGCGCCAGCAGGCCGAGTCCTAATTCACCCCTCCACTTT. Encoded protein: CASRPSPNSPLHF.

The chain employs TRBV5-1 and TRBJ2-3; TRBD2 matches at 7 bases. This CDR3 spans 15 amino acids. Germline V CDR1 and CDR2: SGHRS, YFSETQ. Trimming at V came to 5 bases and at J to 0 bases, leaving 6 bases not matched to a gene. The DNA for the CDR3 is TGCGCCAGCAGTTCCAGCGGGGCTAGCACAGATACGCAGTATTTT. It is translated as CASSSSGASTDTQYF.

The chain couples TRBV7-9 to TRBJ1-2, with 7 positions matching TRBD1. The germline V gene encodes CDR1 SEHNR and CDR2 FQNEAQ (reference sequence). The CDR3 is 14 residues long. The V gene end was trimmed by 2 bases and the J gene end by 8 bases; junction bases not matched to a gene: 8. The CDR3 coding sequence is TGTGCCAGCAGCTTAATAGGAGGGGGCTTCGGCTACACCTTC. Protein sequence: CASSLIGGGFGYTF. Complete variable domain (other parts from reference TRBV7-9 and TRBJ1-2): DTGVSQNPRHKITKRGQNVTFRCDPISEHNRLYWYRQTLGQGPEFLTYFQNEAQLEKSRLLSDRFSAERPKGSFSTLEIQRTEQGDSAMYLCASSLIGGGFGYTFGSGTRLTVV.

The chain joins TRBV5-4 to TRBJ1-1; D is possibly TRBD1 (5 bases). V was cut by 2 bases and J by 3 bases, with 14 bases left in between. The CDR3 is 15 amino acids. CDR1 is SGHNT, CDR2 YYREEE, per germline (reference sequence). The CDR3 region is CASSFGAGTYTEAFF. Written as DNA, the CDR3 is TGTGCCAGCAGCTTTGGTGCGGGGACCTACACTGAAGCTTTCTTT.

The chain recombines TRBV19 with TRBJ1-2; unclear D gene. The V end lost 0 bases, the J end lost 4 bases, and 15 bases lay between the germline ends. Germline loops: CDR1 LNHDA, CDR2 SQIVND (reference sequence). This CDR3 region has 16 residues. CDR3: CASSIDGESLSYGYTF. Written as DNA, the CDR3 is TGTGCCAGTAGTATAGATGGGGAGTCGCTCTCCTATGGCTACACCTTC.

The chain joins TRBV7-9 to TRBJ2-7, with D hard to call. The ends were cut back, 4 bases at V and 1 base at J, with 8 bases in the middle. The germline gives CDR1 SEHNR, CDR2 FQNEAQ (reference sequence). This CDR3 spans 13 amino acids. CDR3 loop: CASSSGDSYEQYF. The CDR3 bases are TGTGCCAGCAGCTCTGGAGATTCCTACGAGCAGTACTTC.

The V call is TRBV28, the J call TRBJ2-5; maybe TRBD2 (5 bases). Germline values: CDR1 MDHEN, CDR2 SYDVKM. The ends were cut back, 5 bases at V and 0 bases at J, with 10 bases in the middle. The CDR3 has 14 residues. Written as DNA, the CDR3 is TGTGCCAGCAGTCCCCCGGGGAACCAAGAGACCCAGTACTTC. It encodes CASSPPGNQETQYF.

This clone was counted once. The CDR3 loop reads CASSKTGGGGYTF. The CDR3 coding sequence is TGTGCCAGCAGCAAGACAGGCGGGGGGGGCTACACCTTC. The chain recombines TRBV28 with TRBJ1-2; D possibly corresponds to TRBD1 (6 bases). The germline V gene has CDR1 MDHEN and CDR2 SYDVKM. The CDR3 sequence is 13 residues long. Trimming took off 6 bases at V and 8 bases at J, with 16 bases between the two ends.

The gene calls are TRBV6-2 or TRBV6-3 and TRBJ2-7; 13 nucleotides agree with TRBD2. V lost 4 bases and J lost 2; bases outside the gene matches: 2. Germline lookup yields CDR1 MNHEY and CDR2 SVGEGT. The CDR3 is made up of 15 amino acids. Here the CDR3 reads CASSSGLAGTYEQYF. The CDR3 DNA reads as TGTGCCAGCAGTTCGGGACTAGCGGGGACCTACGAGCAGTACTTC.

The J gene is TRBJ2-6, the V gene TRBV7-9, with 10 bases that match TRBD1. This CDR3 comprises 18 residues. Germline V gene data show CDR1 as SEHNR and CDR2 as FQNEAQ (reference sequence). V shed 4 bases, J shed 0 bases, and the junction held 6 bases outside the gene matches. DNA of the CDR3: TGTGCCAGCAGCTCTCGACAGGGGGCCATCTCTGGGGCCAACGTCCTGACTTTC. Amino acid sequence: CASSSRQGAISGANVLTF.

V is TRBV5-6 and J is TRBJ1-3, with 10 positions matching TRBD1. J was trimmed by 8 bases and V by 3 bases; bases with no gene match: 5. The CDR3 extends over 14 amino acids. CDR1 is SGHDT, CDR2 YYEEEE, per germline. The CDR3 DNA is TGTGCCAGCAGCTGGGGACAGGGGTCGTACACCATATATTTT. Amino acids: CASSWGQGSYTIYF.

The chain carries TRBV5-1 and TRBJ1-3; no clear D gene. The germline V and J ends were trimmed by 0 bases and 0 bases, with 10 bases remaining between them. Germline values: CDR1 SGHRS, CDR2 YFSETQ. There are 16 residues in the CDR3. The CDR3 here is CASSLDFPHSGNTIYF. The CDR3 DNA follows: TGCGCCAGCAGCTTGGATTTTCCCCACTCTGGAAACACCATATATTTT.

V and J are TRBV7-9 and TRBJ2-6; a weak D match, TRBD2 (5 bases). Germline CDR1 and CDR2: SEHNR and FQNEAQ (reference sequence). Trimming stripped 6 bases from V and 2 bases from J, with 11 bases between. This CDR3 has 15 residues. This CDR3 reads CASSYTRTGANVLTF. The CDR3 DNA follows: TGTGCCAGCAGTTACACTAGAACTGGGGCCAACGTCCTGACTTTC.

In DNA, the CDR3 is TGTGCCAGCAGCCAAGGGGTTGGTAGCGGCTACACAGATACGCAGTATTTT. It yields the protein CASSQGVGSGYTDTQYF. The chain employs TRBV3-1 (or the pseudogene TRBV3-2) and TRBJ2-3; D perhaps matches TRBD2 (6 bases). V lost 1 base and J 2 bases, leaving 16 bases between the germline ends. The CDR3 has 17 amino acids. In germline, CDR1 is LGHDT, CDR2 YNNKEL (reference sequence).

The chain carries TRBV24-1 and TRBJ2-2; TRBD1 might be the D (5 bases). The germline V gene has CDR1 KGHDR and CDR2 SFDVKD. With 7 bases removed from V and 5 bases from J, the gap between germline ends came to 13 bases. The CDR3 has 14 residues. CDR3 nucleotides: TGTGCCACCAGGGGCGACAGTCGAACCGGGGAGCTGTTTTTT. Residues: CATRGDSRTGELFF.

The V gene is TRBV6-5, the J gene TRBJ1-3, with D tentatively TRBD1 (5 bases). With 8 bases removed from V and 1 base from J, the gap between germline ends came to 9 bases. The CDR3 extends over 13 amino acids. CDR1 and CDR2 (germline): MNHEY, SVGAGI. CDR3 sequence: CASGRGSGNTIYF. The DNA for the CDR3 is TGTGCCAGCGGAAGGGGATCTGGAAACACCATATATTTT.